This T cell receptor (beta chain) was retrieved from a study of blood T cell repertoires in COVID-19. The overall study: T cells, B-cell-depleted T cells, or PBMCs provided the cDNA or gDNA that served as material.

Assay used: immunoSEQ multiplex PCR; TCRdb lists only in-frame clones, some missing. The sample lists roughly 500,000 clones, roughly 90% occurring once. The V and J ends lost 9 bases and 3 bases, in that order; junction bases with no gene match: 7. The CDR3 contains 14 residues. Germline lookup yields CDR1 KGHSH and CDR2 LQKENI. Sequencing was done on a sample of PBMCs or T cells enriched from blood (not recorded which). This receptor was obtained from a woman in her thirties or forties who had recovered from COVID-19. J is TRBJ1-5 and V is TRBV18, with 8 bases that match TRBD1. The CDR3 nucleotides read TGTGCCAGTTCAACAGGGGGGAACAATCAGCCCCAGCATTTT. Translating it yields CASSTGGNNQPQHF.